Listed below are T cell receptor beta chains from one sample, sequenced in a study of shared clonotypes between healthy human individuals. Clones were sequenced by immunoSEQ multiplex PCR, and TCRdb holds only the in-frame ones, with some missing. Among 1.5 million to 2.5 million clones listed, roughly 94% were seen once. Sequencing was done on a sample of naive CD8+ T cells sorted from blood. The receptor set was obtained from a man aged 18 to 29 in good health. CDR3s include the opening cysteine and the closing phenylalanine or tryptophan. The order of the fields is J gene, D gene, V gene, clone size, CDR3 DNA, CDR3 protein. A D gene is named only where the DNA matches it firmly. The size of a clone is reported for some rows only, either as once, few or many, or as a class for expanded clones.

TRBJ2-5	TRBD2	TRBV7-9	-	TGTGCCAGCGTAGCCGGGGAGGGCCGTGAACAAGAGACCCAGTACTTC	CASVAGEGREQETQYF
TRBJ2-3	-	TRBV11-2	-	TGTGCCAGCAGCTCCCGGGACTTAAACACAGATACGCAGTATTTT	CASSSRDLNTDTQYF
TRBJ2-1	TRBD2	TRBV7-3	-	TGTGCCAGCAGCCTTTCAGCGGGGGGGCCCTTTTTTAATGAGCAGTTCTTC	CASSLSAGGPFFNEQFF
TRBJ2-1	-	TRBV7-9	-	TGTGCCAGCAGCTTAGTAGGTTCGGGAATTTACAATGAGCAGTTCTTC	CASSLVGSGIYNEQFF
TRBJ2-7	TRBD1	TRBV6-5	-	TGTGCCAGCAGGACCCGGGACAGGACCCCCTACGAGCAGTACTTC	CASRTRDRTPYEQYF
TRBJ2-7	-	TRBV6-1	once	TGTGCCAGCAGTGACTTTATTGACGGGACACTCTCCTACGAGCAGTACTTC	CASSDFIDGTLSYEQYF
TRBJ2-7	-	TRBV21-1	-	TGTGCCAGCAGCCAAGACCCTGACAGGGACGAGCAGTACTTC	CASSQDPDRDEQYF
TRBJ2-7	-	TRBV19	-	TGTGCCAGTAGTTCAAACAGGGTCGAGCAGTACTTC	CASSSNRVEQYF
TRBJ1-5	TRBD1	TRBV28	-	TGTGCCAGCAATTGGGTATTTAGGGGACAGGGCGTGGGTCAGCCCCAGCATTTT	CASNWVFRGQGVGQPQHF
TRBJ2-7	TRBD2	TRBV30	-	TGTGCCTGGAGTGTACTAGCGGGACACTACGAGCAGTACTTC	CAWSVLAGHYEQYF
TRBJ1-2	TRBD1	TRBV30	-	TGTGCCTGGAGTCCGGGACAGTATACTAACTATGGCTACACCTTC	CAWSPGQYTNYGYTF
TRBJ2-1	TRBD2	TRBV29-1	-	TGCAGCGTTGATGGGAGCACTAGCGGGGCCTACAATGAGCAGTTCTTC	CSVDGSTSGAYNEQFF
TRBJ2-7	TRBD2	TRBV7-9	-	TGTGCCAGCAGCTACTCGGGACTAGCGGGCTACGAGCAGTACTTC	CASSYSGLAGYEQYF
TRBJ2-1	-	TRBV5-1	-	TGCGCCAGCAGCTGGGTCCAGGGTAAGAATGAGCAGTTCTTC	CASSWVQGKNEQFF
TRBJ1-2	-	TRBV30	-	TGTGCCTGGAGTGGGCAGGGCGCTGGCTACACCTTC	CAWSGQGAGYTF
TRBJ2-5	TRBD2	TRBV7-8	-	TGTGCCAGCAGCTTTCTAGCGGGGGGAGAAGAGACCCAGTACTTC	CASSFLAGGEETQYF
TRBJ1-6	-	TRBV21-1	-	-	CASSNYVCRDGEALHF
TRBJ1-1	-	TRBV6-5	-	TGTGCCAGCAGTTACATGGGTCTCACTGAAGCTTTCTTT	CASSYMGLTEAFF
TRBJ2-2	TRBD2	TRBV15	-	TGTGCCACCGGGACTAGCGGGGGGGCAAACACCGGGGAGCTGTTTTTT	CATGTSGGANTGELFF
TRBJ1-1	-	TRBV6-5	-	TGTGCCAGCAGTTACTCGATGGGAGCTGAAGCTTTCTTT	CASSYSMGAEAFF
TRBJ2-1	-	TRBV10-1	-	TGCGCCAGCAGTAGTAGGGGGAGCGTCTTCAATGAGCAGTTCTTC	CASSSRGSVFNEQFF
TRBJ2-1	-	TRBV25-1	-	TGTGCCAGCAGTGAATGGGGATCCTACAATGAGCAGTTCTTC	CASSEWGSYNEQFF
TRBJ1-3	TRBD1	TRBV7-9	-	TGTGCCAGCAGCTTTTTTGCAGGGGGCGGAAACACCATATATTTT	CASSFFAGGGNTIYF
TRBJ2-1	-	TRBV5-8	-	TGTGCCAGCAGCTTGGGGTCGGCAGGGTACAATGAGCAGTTCTTC	CASSLGSAGYNEQFF